Sequencing of this T cell receptor beta chain was carried out in a study of early T cells in non-severe SARS-CoV-2 infection. Turning to the study itself: The study sequenced bulk RNA from unsorted whole blood, with chains unpaired. Study-level findings and limits: There was a bias toward anti-spike CD8 responses in VDJdb matching, which missed private and CD4 specificities.

As concerns this clonotype: Its antigen is unidentified.

Researchers tagged individual cDNA molecules with unique molecular identifiers. TCRdb processed the 5' RACE reads anew with MiXCR; each CDR3 protein has one entry. The data contain under 95,000 distinct CDR3 sequences, about 12% of them singletons. Material: whole blood. This clonotype originated in an adult who was a healthcare worker with PCR-confirmed SARS-CoV-2 infection or an uninfected control (not recorded which).

CDR3: CASSKLTARTDTQYF. DNA for the CDR3: TGCGCCAGCAGTAAACTGACAGCCCGCACAGATACGCAGTATTTT. The J gene is TRBJ2-3, the V gene TRBV10-2; TRBD1 might be the D (5 bases). Germline V lookup: CDR1 WSHSY, CDR2 SAAADI. Trimming removed 5 bases from V and 1 base from J, with 13 bases in between. CDR3 length: 15 amino acids.